The 16 T cell receptor beta chains reported below all come from one sample, sequenced in a study of shared clonotypes between healthy human individuals. Method: immunoSEQ multiplex PCR; TCRdb's copy keeps in-frame clones and lacks some. The data contain approximately 940,000 clones, around 80% of them singletons. The sequencing input was memory CD4+ T cells sorted from blood. The subset is: CD45RA-negative fraction. The receptors originated from a man younger than 35 in good health.

This clone has a handful of counts. The gene calls are TRBV4-3 and TRBJ2-1; no definite D call. Looked up from germline, CDR1 is LGHNA and CDR2 is YSLEER. V gave up 0 bases and J gave up 6 bases, with 18 bases separating them. The length of the CDR3 is 17 residues. CDR3 sequence reads: CASSQDWLIPGANEQFF. CDR3 coding DNA: TGCGCCAGCAGCCAAGATTGGCTGATACCCGGTGCCAATGAGCAGTTCTTC.

This clone was counted a single time. CDR3 in amino acids: CASGSGTRGLETQYF. The CDR3 DNA sequence: TGTGCCAGCGGATCCGGGACAAGGGGGTTGGAGACCCAGTACTTC. The chain recombines TRBV28 with TRBJ2-5, with a weak D call TRBD1 (6 bases). Trimming pared 8 bases from V and 5 bases from J, leaving 21 bases between. The CDR3 loop spans 15 amino acids. Germline CDR1 and CDR2: MDHEN and SYDVKM.

This clone was found once. CDR3 protein: CASSKDRGNSYNEQFF. In DNA, the CDR3 is TGTGCCAGCAGCAAAGACAGGGGAAACTCCTACAATGAGCAGTTCTTC. This chain uses TRBV5-6 with TRBJ2-1; 8 bases match TRBD1. This CDR3 has 16 amino acids. The germline V gene has CDR1 SGHDT and CDR2 YYEEEE. Trimming cost V 4 bases and J 0 bases; bases outside gene matches: 6.

In this sample, this clone turned up a few times. V gene TRBV5-4 combines with J gene TRBJ2-5, with 8 bases that match TRBD1. The germline CDR1 and CDR2 sequences are SGHNT and YYREEE (reference sequence). There are 16 residues in the CDR3. V lost 4 bases to trimming and J lost 4 bases; unmatched junction nucleotides: 12. The CDR3 region has the DNA TGTGCCAGCAGCCGAGGACAGGGAGGAGGATCAGAGACCCAGTACTTC. Translated: CASSRGQGGGSETQYF.

V usage is TRBV5-1 and J usage is TRBJ2-3, with 7 nucleotides matching TRBD2. V shed 0 bases, J shed 4 bases, and the junction held 5 bases outside the gene matches. Per the germline V gene, CDR1 is SGHRS and CDR2 is YFSETQ. CDR3 size: 15 residues. CDR3 in amino acids: CASSLGGSGADTQYF. The CDR3 DNA reads as TGCGCCAGCAGCTTGGGCGGGAGCGGTGCAGATACGCAGTATTTT.

The rearrangement joins TRBV4-1 to TRBJ2-7, with D possibly matching TRBD1 (5 bases). The CDR3 runs to 15 residues. CDR1 MGHRA and CDR2 YSYEKL come from the germline V gene. Trimming took off 3 bases at V and 4 bases at J, with 16 bases between the two ends. The CDR3 is CASSQLDTNTYEQYF. Here the CDR3 DNA reads TGCGCCAGCAGCCAGTTGGACACCAACACTTACGAGCAGTACTTC.

The V gene is TRBV5-1, the J gene TRBJ1-3; D not certain. Trimming took 0 bases from V and 6 from J, leaving 13 bases between them. From germline, CDR1 is SGHRS and CDR2 YFSETQ. The CDR3 spans 15 residues. As DNA, the CDR3 is TGCGCCAGCAGCTTGGTGGGTAACCCTGAAAACACCATATATTTT. Translation: CASSLVGNPENTIYF.

This chain connects TRBV6-5 to TRBJ2-1, with TRBD1 matching 7 bases. Unmatched junction bases numbered 7, after V lost 6 bases and J lost 8 bases. From germline, CDR1 is MNHEY and CDR2 SVGAGI. The CDR3 runs 13 residues. CDR3 nucleotides: TGTGCCAGCAGCTTACAGGGGACGGATGAGCAGTTCTTC. Amino acid sequence: CASSLQGTDEQFF.

This clone has a handful of counts. The chain uses TRBV6-1 and TRBJ1-2, with a possible D match to TRBD1 (5 bases). Between the trimmed V and J ends, which lost 3 bases and 4 bases, there was a span of 15 bases. Germline V lookup: CDR1 MNHNS, CDR2 SASEGT. The CDR3 is 15 residues long. The CDR3 region is CASSEGPGLTYGYTF. For the CDR3, the DNA is TGTGCCAGCAGTGAGGGTCCGGGACTAACCTATGGCTACACCTTC.

The chain joins TRBV5-8 to TRBJ1-4; no clear D. The germline CDR1 and CDR2 sequences are SGHTS and YDEGEE. Between the trimmed V and J ends, which lost 0 bases and 5 bases, there was a span of 11 bases. CDR3 length equals 15 residues. CDR3 in DNA: TGTGCCAGCAGCTTGGAAGAGTTCAACAATGAAAAACTGTTTTTT. The encoded protein is CASSLEEFNNEKLFF.

The rearrangement uses TRBV27 and TRBJ2-5; D not resolved. V was shortened by 2 bases and J by 1 base, with 11 bases between the two germline ends. This CDR3 has 15 amino acids. Germline V gene data show CDR1 as MNHEY and CDR2 as SMNVEV (reference sequence). CDR3 nucleotides: TGTGCCAGCAGTTTAGTCCCTCCGGCCCAAGAGACCCAGTACTTC. Its translation: CASSLVPPAQETQYF.

A few counts support this clone. The gene calls are TRBV7-9 and TRBJ2-4, with D perhaps TRBD1 or TRBD2 (5 bases each). From germline, CDR1 is SEHNR and CDR2 FQNEAQ (reference sequence). V was pared by 5 bases and J by 1 base, with 12 bases between. This CDR3 has 15 amino acids. CDR3 in amino acids: CASSTVWGAKNIQYF. The CDR3 nucleotides read TGTGCCAGCAGCACAGTCTGGGGGGCCAAAAACATTCAGTACTTC.

As concerns this clone: With only one base between it and a far larger clone, this is likely a read error. In nucleotides, the CDR3 is TGCAGCGTTGCTAGCGGGAGCACAAATACGCAGTATTTT. Protein product: CSVASGSTNTQYF. This sequence joins TRBV29-1 and TRBJ2-3; 10 bases agree with TRBD2. The CDR3 sequence is 13 residues long. Germline V gene lookup returns CDR1 SQVTM and CDR2 ANQGSEA.

The chain joins TRBV29-1 to TRBJ2-3; 8 nucleotides match TRBD2. Germline V gene data show CDR1 as SQVTM and CDR2 as ANQGSEA. Losses at the gene ends were 6 bases for V and 3 bases for J; bases not matched to a gene: 5. This CDR3 has 13 amino acids. The CDR3 here is CSVRTSQTDTQYF. The CDR3 DNA follows: TGCAGCGTCCGGACTAGCCAAACAGATACGCAGTATTTT.

The chain combines TRBV2 with TRBJ1-2; D call uncertain. The V gene lost 6 bases and the J gene lost 8 bases, with 16 bases spanning the gap. Germline V gene sequence: CDR1 SNHLY, CDR2 FYNNEI. CDR3 size: 13 residues. The DNA of the CDR3 is TGTGCCAGCAGGCTCCGGGGAGAGCCGGGCTACACCTTC. Translated: CASRLRGEPGYTF.

Concerning this clone itself: Other DNA sequences of this sample code for an identical CDR3. The chain couples TRBV7-2 to TRBJ1-5; D not certain. The V end lost 5 bases, the J end lost 5 bases, and 10 bases lay between the germline ends. The CDR3 runs to 13 residues. From germline, CDR1 is SGHTA and CDR2 FQGNSA. DNA of the CDR3: TGTGCCAGCAGCCCCCGTGGCGATCAGCCCCAGCATTTT. It is translated as CASSPRGDQPQHF.